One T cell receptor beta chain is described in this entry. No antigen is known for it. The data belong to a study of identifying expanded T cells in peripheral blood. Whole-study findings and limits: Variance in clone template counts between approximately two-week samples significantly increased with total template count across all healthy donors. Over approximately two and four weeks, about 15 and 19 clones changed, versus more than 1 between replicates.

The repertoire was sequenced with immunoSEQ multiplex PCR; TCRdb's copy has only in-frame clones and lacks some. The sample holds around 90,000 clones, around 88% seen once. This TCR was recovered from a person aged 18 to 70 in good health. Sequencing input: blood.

CDR3 amino acids: CASSLLYPNHPYEQYF. DNA of the CDR3: TGTGCCAGCAGCTTACTCTACCCAAATCATCCCTACGAGCAGTACTTC. This chain links TRBV11-2 with TRBJ2-7; no definite D call. Looked up from germline, CDR1 is SGHAT and CDR2 is FQNNGV. This CDR3 region has 16 residues. Trimming removed 2 bases at V and 2 bases at J, with 16 bases between.